These T cell receptor beta chains were read from a single sample in a study of identical twins. TCRdb re-called the 5' RACE reads through MiXCR, storing one row per CDR3 protein. The sample includes 250,000 to 350,000 distinct CDR3 sequences, roughly 10% seen only once; the top ten take roughly 6.8%. These data are also associated with another study on yellow fever vaccine responses in identical twins.

The sequenced sample consisted of CD8+ T cells sorted from blood. These receptor sequences come from a woman under 30 in good health. Each CDR3 is given with its conserved first and last residue. A D gene is named only where the DNA matches it firmly. Rows give clone size only sometimes, using once, few, many, or a class for an expanded clone.

d_gene: .
abundance: .
len: 16
j_gene: TRBJ2-1
v_gene: TRBV30
CDR3nt: TGTGCCTGGAGTGTACGGGTCGGGGCCCTTACGGATGAGCAGTTCTTC
CDR3aa: CAWSVRVGALTDEQFF

d_gene: .
abundance: many
len: 14
j_gene: TRBJ1-3
v_gene: TRBV29-1
CDR3nt: TGCAGCGTTGAGGAACGGGGCTCTGGAAACACCATATATTTT
CDR3aa: CSVEERGSGNTIYF

d_gene: .
abundance: many
len: 15
j_gene: TRBJ2-1
v_gene: TRBV29-1
CDR3nt: TGCAGCGTTGAAGACCCCAGGGGTCCCTACAATGAGCAGTTCTTC
CDR3aa: CSVEDPRGPYNEQFF

d_gene: .
abundance: few
len: 14
j_gene: TRBJ2-5
v_gene: TRBV7-9
CDR3nt: TGTGCCAGCAGCTTCGGGGCAAAAGTAGAGACCCAGTACTTC
CDR3aa: CASSFGAKVETQYF

d_gene: .
abundance: few
len: 15
j_gene: TRBJ1-1
v_gene: TRBV28
CDR3nt: TGTGCCAGCAGTCAACGGGACCGTCTGAACACTGAAGCTTTCTTT
CDR3aa: CASSQRDRLNTEAFF

d_gene: TRBD1
abundance: few
len: 17
j_gene: TRBJ1-5
v_gene: TRBV20-1
CDR3nt: TGCAGTGCTAGAGTTAGGGGGCAATCCAATAGCAATCAGCCCCAGCATTTT
CDR3aa: CSARVRGQSNSNQPQHF

d_gene: TRBD2
abundance: many
len: 17
j_gene: TRBJ2-5
v_gene: TRBV11-2
CDR3nt: TGTGCCAGCAGCTCCTATATTACTAGCGGAAGTCAAGAGACCCAGTACTTC
CDR3aa: CASSSYITSGSQETQYF

d_gene: .
abundance: many
len: 13
j_gene: TRBJ2-2
v_gene: TRBV12-3/TRBV12-4
CDR3nt: TGTGCCAGCAGTGGACCAAACACCGGGGAGCTGTTTTTT
CDR3aa: CASSGPNTGELFF

d_gene: TRBD1
abundance: few
len: 17
j_gene: TRBJ2-7
v_gene: TRBV20-1
CDR3nt: TGCAGTGCTAGCAGCCCGGGACAGGGGGCCCAATCATACGAGCAGTACTTC
CDR3aa: CSASSPGQGAQSYEQYF

d_gene: TRBD1
abundance: .
len: 15
j_gene: TRBJ2-2
v_gene: TRBV4-3
CDR3nt: TGCGCCAGCAGCCAATGGACAGGGAACGCCGGGGAGCTGTTTTTT
CDR3aa: CASSQWTGNAGELFF

d_gene: TRBD1
abundance: many
len: 13
j_gene: TRBJ1-1
v_gene: TRBV12-3/TRBV12-4
CDR3nt: TGTGCCAGCAGCCTAAGACAGGGCAGTGAAGCTTTCTTT
CDR3aa: CASSLRQGSEAFF

d_gene: .
abundance: many
len: 17
j_gene: TRBJ2-1
v_gene: TRBV28
CDR3nt: TGTGCCAGCAGTTTGGGGCAAAGGGGCAGCTCCTACAATGAGCAGTTCTTC
CDR3aa: CASSLGQRGSSYNEQFF

d_gene: .
abundance: many
len: 15
j_gene: TRBJ2-5
v_gene: TRBV5-1
CDR3nt: TGCGCCAGCAGCTTTTATAACGGTAACCAAGAGACCCAGTACTTC
CDR3aa: CASSFYNGNQETQYF

d_gene: .
abundance: many
len: 14
j_gene: TRBJ2-7
v_gene: TRBV7-9
CDR3nt: TGTGCCAGCAGCCCAGACGGTGGGGCGGGGGAGCAGTACTTC
CDR3aa: CASSPDGGAGEQYF

d_gene: .
abundance: few
len: 18
j_gene: TRBJ2-7
v_gene: TRBV11-2
CDR3nt: TGTGCCAGCAGCTTATTTTCGGGGGTCGGGAGAGTTGGCTACGAGCAGTACTTC
CDR3aa: CASSLFSGVGRVGYEQYF

d_gene: .
abundance: few
len: 19
j_gene: TRBJ2-1
v_gene: TRBV3-1
CDR3nt: TGTGCCAGCAGCCAAGATACGATCCGGGGACCTCAGGCCCACAATGAGCAGTTCTTC
CDR3aa: CASSQDTIRGPQAHNEQFF

d_gene: .
abundance: .
len: 15
j_gene: TRBJ2-7
v_gene: TRBV7-9
CDR3nt: TGTGCCAGCGGGCCCACCGAGTCGATTTCCTACGAGCAGTACTTC
CDR3aa: CASGPTESISYEQYF

d_gene: TRBD2
abundance: few
len: 18
j_gene: TRBJ2-5
v_gene: TRBV28
CDR3nt: TGTGCCAGCAGTTTAGATGTCGTGTTAGCGGGAGGGGAAGAGACCCAGTACTTC
CDR3aa: CASSLDVVLAGGEETQYF

d_gene: .
abundance: few
len: 14
j_gene: TRBJ2-5
v_gene: TRBV30
CDR3nt: TGTGCCTGGACCGGAGCGCAGAGACAAGAGACCCAGTACTTC
CDR3aa: CAWTGAQRQETQYF

d_gene: .
abundance: few
len: 14
j_gene: TRBJ2-5
v_gene: TRBV27
CDR3nt: TGTGCCAGCAGTTTTGCTGGATTCCAAGAGACCCAGTACTTC
CDR3aa: CASSFAGFQETQYF

d_gene: .
abundance: few
len: 13
j_gene: TRBJ2-7
v_gene: TRBV15
CDR3nt: TGTGCCACCAGACCGGAGTCCTCCTACGAGCAGTACTTC
CDR3aa: CATRPESSYEQYF

d_gene: .
abundance: many
len: 13
j_gene: TRBJ2-1
v_gene: TRBV27
CDR3nt: TGTGCCAGCAGTTTATGGGGGAACAATGAGCAGTTCTTC
CDR3aa: CASSLWGNNEQFF

d_gene: .
abundance: .
len: 15
j_gene: TRBJ2-7
v_gene: TRBV14
CDR3nt: TGTGCCAGCAGCCAGAGAGAGGAAGGGCCCTACGAGCAGTACTTC
CDR3aa: CASSQREEGPYEQYF

d_gene: TRBD2
abundance: few
len: 15
j_gene: TRBJ2-1
v_gene: TRBV11-2
CDR3nt: TGTGCCAGCAGCTCCGGGACTAGCGGAAACAATGAGCAGTTCTTC
CDR3aa: CASSSGTSGNNEQFF

d_gene: .
abundance: many
len: 15
j_gene: TRBJ2-3
v_gene: TRBV29-1
CDR3nt: TGCAGCGTTGCGGGCGGGACCGGAAAGGCAGATACGCAGTATTTT
CDR3aa: CSVAGGTGKADTQYF

d_gene: TRBD2
abundance: .
len: 15
j_gene: TRBJ2-3
v_gene: TRBV12-3/TRBV12-4
CDR3nt: TGTGCCAGCACCGGGACTAGCGAGCGAACAGATACGCAGTATTTT
CDR3aa: CASTGTSERTDTQYF

d_gene: .
abundance: .
len: 15
j_gene: TRBJ1-6
v_gene: TRBV6-1
CDR3nt: TGTGCCAGCAGTCCTCGGGGGGACTATAATTCACCCCTCCACTTT
CDR3aa: CASSPRGDYNSPLHF

d_gene: TRBD2
abundance: many
len: 15
j_gene: TRBJ2-1
v_gene: TRBV27
CDR3nt: TGTGCCAGCAGCCCGGGGGGGCCAGAATACAATGAGCAGTTCTTC
CDR3aa: CASSPGGPEYNEQFF

d_gene: .
abundance: .
len: 13
j_gene: TRBJ2-7
v_gene: TRBV28
CDR3nt: TGTGCCAGCAGTTTATTACGACTCTACGAGCAGTACTTC
CDR3aa: CASSLLRLYEQYF

d_gene: TRBD1
abundance: few
len: 16
j_gene: TRBJ2-3
v_gene: TRBV7-9
CDR3nt: TGTGCCAGCCGACCTAACCGGGACAGGGGGACAGATACGCAGTATTTT
CDR3aa: CASRPNRDRGTDTQYF

d_gene: TRBD1
abundance: .
len: 12
j_gene: TRBJ2-4
v_gene: TRBV29-1
CDR3nt: TGCAGCTCCCGAACTACAGGGGGCATTCAGTACTTC
CDR3aa: CSSRTTGGIQYF

d_gene: .
abundance: many
len: 16
j_gene: TRBJ2-1
v_gene: TRBV3-2
CDR3nt: TGTGCCAGCAGCCCGGGGGGGCTGAGCTCCTACAATGAGCAGTTCTTC
CDR3aa: CASSPGGLSSYNEQFF

d_gene: .
abundance: many
len: 14
j_gene: TRBJ2-1
v_gene: TRBV6-1
CDR3nt: TGTGCCAGCAGTGCCGGGACCCACTCCAATGAGCAGTTCTTC
CDR3aa: CASSAGTHSNEQFF

d_gene: .
abundance: many
len: 14
j_gene: TRBJ2-7
v_gene: TRBV28
CDR3nt: TGTGCCAGCAGTTTTCGGCAGGGAACCCACGAGCAGTACTTC
CDR3aa: CASSFRQGTHEQYF

d_gene: .
abundance: many
len: 13
j_gene: TRBJ2-5
v_gene: TRBV6-5
CDR3nt: TGTGCCAGCGGTTTACAGGGTTCGGAGACCCAGTACTTC
CDR3aa: CASGLQGSETQYF

d_gene: TRBD1
abundance: many
len: 17
j_gene: TRBJ2-3
v_gene: TRBV7-8
CDR3nt: TGTGCCAGCATACACAGGGGGCCCAGCCATTTCACAGATACGCAGTATTTT
CDR3aa: CASIHRGPSHFTDTQYF

d_gene: .
abundance: .
len: 12
j_gene: TRBJ2-7
v_gene: TRBV7-9
CDR3nt: TGTGCCAGCAGTCCGGGCCCCGGCGAGCAGTACTTC
CDR3aa: CASSPGPGEQYF